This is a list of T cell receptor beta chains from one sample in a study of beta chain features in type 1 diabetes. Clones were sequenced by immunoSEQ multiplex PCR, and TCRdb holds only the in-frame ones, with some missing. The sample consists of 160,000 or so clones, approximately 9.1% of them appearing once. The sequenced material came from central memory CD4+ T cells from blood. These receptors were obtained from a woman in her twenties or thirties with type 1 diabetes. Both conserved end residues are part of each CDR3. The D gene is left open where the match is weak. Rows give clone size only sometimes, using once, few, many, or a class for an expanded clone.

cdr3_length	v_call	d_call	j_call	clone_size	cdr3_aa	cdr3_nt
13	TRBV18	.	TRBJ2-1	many	CASSPAPYNEQFF	TGTGCCAGCTCACCGGCCCCCTACAATGAGCAGTTCTTC
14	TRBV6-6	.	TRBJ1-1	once	CASKWHRSNTEAFF	TGTGCCAGCAAGTGGCACCGATCGAACACTGAAGCTTTCTTT
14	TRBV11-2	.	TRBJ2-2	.	CASSFSSGTGELFF	TGTGCCAGCAGCTTTTCTTCGGGGACCGGGGAGCTGTTTTTT
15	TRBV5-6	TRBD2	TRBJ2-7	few	CASSLISGSRYEQYF	TGTGCCAGCAGCTTGATTAGCGGGAGCCGCTACGAGCAGTACTTC
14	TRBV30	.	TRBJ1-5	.	CAWPSQCQKQPQHF	TGTGCCTGGCCGTCTCAGTGTCAGAAACAGCCCCAGCATTTT
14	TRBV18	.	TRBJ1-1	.	CASSPPNGNTEAFF	TGTGCCAGCTCACCACCGAACGGGAACACTGAAGCTTTCTTT
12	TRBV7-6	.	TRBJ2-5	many	CASRGHVGFPYF	TGTGCCAGCCGTGGACACGTAGGCTTCCCGTACTTC
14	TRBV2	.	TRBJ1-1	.	CASSEEQGGTEAFF	TGTGCCAGCAGTGAAGAACAGGGTGGGACTGAAGCTTTCTTT
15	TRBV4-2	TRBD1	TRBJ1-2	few	CASSWLDRGDYGYTF	TGTGCCAGCAGCTGGCTGGACAGGGGCGACTATGGCTACACCTTC
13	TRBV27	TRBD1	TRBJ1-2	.	CATQGQNNYGYTF	TGTGCCACCCAGGGACAGAATAACTATGGCTACACCTTC
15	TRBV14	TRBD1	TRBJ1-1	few	CASSPLGQVGTEAFF	TGTGCCAGCAGCCCTCTCGGACAGGTGGGCACTGAAGCTTTCTTT
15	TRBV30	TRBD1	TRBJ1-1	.	CAWRYRDRGWTEAFF	TGTGCCTGGAGATACAGGGACAGGGGTTGGACTGAAGCTTTCTTT
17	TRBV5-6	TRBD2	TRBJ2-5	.	CASSLAGSGRSGETQYF	TGTGCCAGCAGCTTGGCTGGTAGCGGGAGGTCGGGAGAGACCCAGTACTTC
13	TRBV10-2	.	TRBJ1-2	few	CASSVRVDGGYTF	TGCGCCAGCAGTGTCAGGGTGGATGGTGGCTACACCTTC
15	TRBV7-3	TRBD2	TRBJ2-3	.	CASSRGGGLTDTQYF	TGTGCCAGCAGCCGCGGGGGGGGCCTCACAGATACGCAGTATTTT
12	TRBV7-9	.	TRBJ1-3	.	CASSLGVNTIYF	TGTGCCAGCAGCTTAGGAGTAAACACCATATATTTT
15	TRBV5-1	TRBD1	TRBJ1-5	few	CASSPGQAINQPQHF	TGCGCCAGCAGCCCCGGACAGGCTATCAATCAGCCCCAGCATTTT
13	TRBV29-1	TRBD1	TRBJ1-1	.	CSVLGTDNTEAFF	TGCAGCGTCCTGGGGACAGACAACACTGAAGCTTTCTTT
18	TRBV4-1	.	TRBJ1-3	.	CASSQDWGGPLSGNTIYF	TGCGCCAGCAGCCAAGATTGGGGGGGTCCCCTCTCTGGAAACACCATATATTTT
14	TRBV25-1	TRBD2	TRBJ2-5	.	CASSVAGGRETQYF	TGTGCCAGCAGTGTGGCGGGAGGGCGAGAGACCCAGTACTTC
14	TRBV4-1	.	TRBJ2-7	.	CASSQGISGYEQYF	TGCGCCAGCAGCCAAGGAATTAGCGGCTACGAGCAGTACTTC
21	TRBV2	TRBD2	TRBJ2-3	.	CASSEIRLAGEVDLAPDTQYF	TGTGCCAGCAGTGAAATAAGGCTAGCGGGAGAGGTTGATTTGGCCCCAGATACGCAGTATTTT
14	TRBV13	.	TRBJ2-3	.	CASSLRDVADTQYF	TGTGCCAGCAGCTTACGGGATGTGGCAGATACGCAGTATTTT
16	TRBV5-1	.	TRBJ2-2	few	CASSLGTSGETGELFF	TGCGCCAGCAGCTTAGGGACGTCGGGGGAGACCGGGGAGCTGTTTTTT
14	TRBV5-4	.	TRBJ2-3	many	CASSLTTRTDTQYF	TGTGCCAGCAGCTTGACCACGAGGACAGATACGCAGTATTTT
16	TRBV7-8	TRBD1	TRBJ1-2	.	CASSWISDRANHGYTF	TGTGCCAGCAGCTGGATCTCCGACAGGGCAAACCATGGCTACACCTTC
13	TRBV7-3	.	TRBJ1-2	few	CASSPTGFYGYTF	TGTGCCAGCAGCCCTACAGGATTCTATGGCTACACCTTC
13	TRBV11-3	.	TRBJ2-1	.	CATQMRLVGEQFF	TGTGCCACCCAGATGCGACTAGTGGGTGAGCAGTTCTTC
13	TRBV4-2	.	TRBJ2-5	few	CASSQDIGETQYF	TGTGCCAGCAGCCAAGATATCGGGGAGACCCAGTACTTC
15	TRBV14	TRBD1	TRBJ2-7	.	CASSRGQGNLYEQYF	TGTGCCAGCAGCCGAGGACAGGGGAATCTCTACGAGCAGTACTTC
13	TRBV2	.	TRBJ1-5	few	CASNPGVRQPQHF	TGTGCCAGCAATCCAGGGGTGAGACAGCCCCAGCATTTT
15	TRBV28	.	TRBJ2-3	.	CASSLLSQGTDTQYF	TGTGCCAGCAGTTTATTAAGTCAGGGTACAGATACGCAGTATTTT
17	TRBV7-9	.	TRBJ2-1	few	CASSSPQQGPMYNEQFF	TGTGCCAGCAGCTCCCCCCAACAGGGACCCATGTACAATGAGCAGTTCTTC
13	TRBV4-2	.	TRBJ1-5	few	CASSQQNNQPQHF	TGTGCCAGCAGCCAACAAAACAATCAGCCCCAGCATTTT
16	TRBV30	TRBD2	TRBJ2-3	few	CAWSVGTSARTDTQYF	TGTGCCTGGAGTGTCGGGACTAGCGCCCGCACAGATACGCAGTATTTT
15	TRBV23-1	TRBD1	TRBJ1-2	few	CASRDRDRNYYGYTF	TGCGCCAGCAGGGACCGGGACAGGAACTACTATGGCTACACCTTC
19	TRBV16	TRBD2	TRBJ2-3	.	CASSQSGTSGTPTSLTQYF	TGTGCCAGCAGCCAATCCGGGACTAGCGGAACACCGACCTCTCTCACGCAGTATTTT
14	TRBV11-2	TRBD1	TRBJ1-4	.	CASSSQGVDEKLFF	TGTGCCAGCAGCTCACAGGGGGTTGATGAAAAACTGTTTTTT
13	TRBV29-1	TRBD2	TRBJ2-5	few	CSLGLAGAETQYF	TGCAGCCTGGGGCTAGCGGGAGCGGAGACCCAGTACTTC
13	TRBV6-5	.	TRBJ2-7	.	CASRDSSSYEQYF	TGTGCCAGCAGGGACAGTAGCTCCTACGAGCAGTACTTC
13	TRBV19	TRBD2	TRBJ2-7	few	CASSIFLAGEQYF	TGTGCCAGTAGTATATTTCTAGCGGGGGAGCAGTACTTC
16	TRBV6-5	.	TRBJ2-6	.	CASSYSSGVGANVLTF	TGTGCCAGCAGTTACTCGTCAGGGGTCGGGGCCAACGTCCTGACTTTC
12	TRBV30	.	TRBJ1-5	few	CAWSNGDQPQHF	TGTGCCTGGAGCAACGGGGATCAGCCCCAGCATTTT
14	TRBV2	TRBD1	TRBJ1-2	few	CASSSGTGIYGYTF	TGTGCCAGCAGCTCCGGGACAGGGATCTATGGCTACACCTTC
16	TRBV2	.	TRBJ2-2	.	CASSVDSISNTGELFF	TGTGCCAGCAGCGTAGACTCCATCTCGAACACCGGGGAGCTGTTTTTT